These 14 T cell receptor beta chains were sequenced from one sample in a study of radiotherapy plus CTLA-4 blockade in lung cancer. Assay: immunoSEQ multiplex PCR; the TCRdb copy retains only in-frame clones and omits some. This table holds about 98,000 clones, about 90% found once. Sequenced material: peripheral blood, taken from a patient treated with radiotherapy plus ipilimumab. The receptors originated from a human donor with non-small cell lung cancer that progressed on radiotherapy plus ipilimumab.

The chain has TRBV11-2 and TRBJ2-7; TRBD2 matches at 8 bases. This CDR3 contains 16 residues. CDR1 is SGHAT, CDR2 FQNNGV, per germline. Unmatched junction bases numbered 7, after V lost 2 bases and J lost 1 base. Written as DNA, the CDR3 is TGTGCCAGCAGCTTACTTAGCGGGATTCGATCCTACGAGCAGTACTTC. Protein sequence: CASSLLSGIRSYEQYF.

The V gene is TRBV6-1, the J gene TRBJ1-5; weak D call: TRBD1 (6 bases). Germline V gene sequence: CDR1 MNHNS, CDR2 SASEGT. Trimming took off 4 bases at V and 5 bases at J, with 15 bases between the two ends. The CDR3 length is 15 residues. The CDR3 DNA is TGTGCCAGCAGTGGTGGGGACACCCATTATCAGCCCCAGCATTTT. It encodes CASSGGDTHYQPQHF.

The DNA for the CDR3 is TGTGCCAGCAGCTCAGTAGGGGTCGGCACAGATACGCAGTATTTT. Translation: CASSSVGVGTDTQYF. The V gene is TRBV7-9, the J gene TRBJ2-3, with D tentatively TRBD1 (5 bases). The CDR3 sequence is 15 residues long. Germline V lookup: CDR1 SEHNR, CDR2 FQNEAQ (reference sequence). Trimming cost V 4 bases and J 1 base, with 12 bases left between them.

The DNA of the CDR3 is TGTGCCAGCGACCCGGGACAGGTGAACGAGCAGTACTTC. Encoded protein: CASDPGQVNEQYF. The J gene is TRBJ2-5, the V gene TRBV19; 8 bases align to TRBD1. The end of the DNA fits TRBJ2-7 better, so the J call may be wrong. CDR1 is LNHDA, CDR2 SQIVND, per germline (reference sequence). The CDR3 consists of 13 residues.

CDR3 protein: CASSIPGTGGMRTNEKLFF. CDR3 DNA sequence: TGTGCCAGTAGTATCCCCGGGACAGGAGGGATGAGGACTAATGAAAAACTGTTTTTT. The chain combines TRBV19 with TRBJ1-4; TRBD1 matches at 8 bases. The V gene end was trimmed by 3 bases and the J gene end by 2 bases; junction bases not matched to a gene: 14. Germline CDR1 and CDR2: LNHDA and SQIVND (reference sequence). The CDR3 runs to 19 residues.

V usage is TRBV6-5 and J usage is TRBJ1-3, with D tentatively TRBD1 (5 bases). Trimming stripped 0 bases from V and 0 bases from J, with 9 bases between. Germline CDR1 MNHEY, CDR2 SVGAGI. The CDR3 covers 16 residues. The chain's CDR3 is CASSYSSGSSGNTIYF. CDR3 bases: TGTGCCAGCAGTTACTCATCAGGGAGCTCTGGAAACACCATATATTTT.

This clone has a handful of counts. In DNA form, the CDR3 reads TGTGCCAGCAGTGAAGGGGAGACAGGGTCCGCGACGCAGTATTTT. Its translation is CASSEGETGSATQYF. The chain uses TRBV6-1 and TRBJ2-3; 7 nucleotides match TRBD1. Germline V gene lookup returns CDR1 MNHNS and CDR2 SASEGT. The CDR3 extends over 15 amino acids. J lost 9 bases, V lost 1 base, and 10 bases had no gene match.

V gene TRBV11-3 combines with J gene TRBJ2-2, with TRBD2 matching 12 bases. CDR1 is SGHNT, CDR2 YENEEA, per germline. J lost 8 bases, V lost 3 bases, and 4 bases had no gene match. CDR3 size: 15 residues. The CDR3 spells CASSFGLAGPGELFF. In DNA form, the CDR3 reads TGTGCCAGCAGCTTCGGACTAGCGGGACCGGGGGAGCTGTTTTTT. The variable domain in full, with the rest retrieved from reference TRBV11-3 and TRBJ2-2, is EAGVVQSPRYKIIEKKQPVAFWCNPISGHNTLYWYLQNLGQGPELLIRYENEEAVDDSQLPKDRFSAERLKGVDSTLKIQPAELGDSAVYLCASSFGLAGPGELFFGEGSRLTVL.

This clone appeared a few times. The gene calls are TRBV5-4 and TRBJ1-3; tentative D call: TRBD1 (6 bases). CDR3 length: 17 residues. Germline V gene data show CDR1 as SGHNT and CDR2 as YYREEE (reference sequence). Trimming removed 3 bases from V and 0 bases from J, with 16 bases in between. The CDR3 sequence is CASSSDPRGNSGNTIYF. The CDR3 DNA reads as TGTGCCAGCAGCTCCGACCCCAGGGGAAACTCTGGAAACACCATATATTTT.

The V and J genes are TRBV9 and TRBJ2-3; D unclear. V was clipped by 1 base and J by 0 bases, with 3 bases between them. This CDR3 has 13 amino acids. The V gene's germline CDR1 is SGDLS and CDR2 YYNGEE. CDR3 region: CASSVLSTDTQYF. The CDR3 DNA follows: TGTGCCAGCAGCGTACTAAGCACAGATACGCAGTATTTT.

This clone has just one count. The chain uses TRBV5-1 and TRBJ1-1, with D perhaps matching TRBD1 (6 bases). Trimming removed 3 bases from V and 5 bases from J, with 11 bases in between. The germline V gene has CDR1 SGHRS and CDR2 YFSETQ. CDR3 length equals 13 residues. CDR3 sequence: CASSYRVGTEAFF. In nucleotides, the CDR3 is TGCGCCAGCAGCTACAGGGTGGGTACTGAAGCTTTCTTT.

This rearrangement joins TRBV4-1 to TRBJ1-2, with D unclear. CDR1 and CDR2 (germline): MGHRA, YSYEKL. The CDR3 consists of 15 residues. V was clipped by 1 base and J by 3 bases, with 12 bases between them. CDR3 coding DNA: TGCGCCAGCAGCCAAGGCCAAGGGCGGTACTATGGCTACACCTTC. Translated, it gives CASSQGQGRYYGYTF.

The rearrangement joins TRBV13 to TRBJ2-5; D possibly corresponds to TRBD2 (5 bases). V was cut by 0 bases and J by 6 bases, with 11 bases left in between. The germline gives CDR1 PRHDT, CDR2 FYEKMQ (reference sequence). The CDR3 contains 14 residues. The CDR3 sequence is CASSLGGEVKTQYF. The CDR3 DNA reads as TGTGCCAGCAGCTTAGGGGGAGAGGTGAAGACCCAGTACTTC.

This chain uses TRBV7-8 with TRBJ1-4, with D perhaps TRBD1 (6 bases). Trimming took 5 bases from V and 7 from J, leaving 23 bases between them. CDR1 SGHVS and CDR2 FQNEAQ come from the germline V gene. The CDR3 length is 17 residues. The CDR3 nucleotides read TGTGCCAGCAGCCAACGTGGGGTGGGGGCGAGGGGTGAAAAACTGTTTTTT. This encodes CASSQRGVGARGEKLFF.